Each of the 22 T cell receptor beta chains below was sequenced from the same sample in a study of T cell repertoires in cytomegalovirus infection. TCRdb itself ran the reads through MiXCR, one entry per CDR3 protein. The table includes fewer than 700,000 distinct CDR3 sequences, about 24% detected once. Sequencing was carried out using CD8+ T cells from PBMCs. These receptor sequences come from a human donor in good health (CMV status not recorded). Some clones in this sample may be carry-over from other donors' samples.

This clonotype was counted at least ten times. The rearrangement links TRBV7-6 to TRBJ1-1; TRBD1 matches 10 bases. Germline lookup yields CDR1 SGHVS and CDR2 FNYEAQ. The length of the CDR3 is 13 residues. Trimming took 8 bases from V and 5 from J; bases not matched to a gene: 5. CDR3 DNA: TGTGCCAGCTCCGACAGGGGGCTGACTGAAGCTTTCTTT. Protein sequence: CASSDRGLTEAFF.

Ten or more counts support this clonotype. This chain joins TRBV12-3 or TRBV12-4 and TRBJ2-1; D uncertain. V was trimmed by 6 bases and J by 7 bases, leaving 19 bases between them. This CDR3 is built from 15 residues. The CDR3 DNA is TGTGCCAGCAGCTTAACCCCCCCGGGCGTTAATGAGCAGTTCTTC. Protein: CASSLTPPGVNEQFF.

V and J are TRBV20-1 and TRBJ2-2; D gene uncertain. The CDR3 is made up of 15 amino acids. V gave up 5 bases and J gave up 1 base, with 14 bases separating them. Germline CDR1 reads DFQATT; CDR2 reads SNEGSKA (reference sequence). The CDR3 DNA follows: TGCAGTGCTCGCCCGTCGCGAATGAACACCGGGGAGCTGTTTTTT. This gives the protein CSARPSRMNTGELFF.

The chain carries TRBV7-9 and TRBJ1-1; D is uncertain. CDR3 length: 13 amino acids. The ends were cut back, 5 bases at V and 1 base at J, with 8 bases in the middle. The germline gives CDR1 SEHNR, CDR2 FQNEAQ (reference sequence). CDR3 in amino acids: CASSDTANTEAFF. For the CDR3, the DNA is TGTGCCAGCAGCGATACAGCGAACACTGAAGCTTTCTTT.

Comment on this clonotype: A read error may account for a junction end that differs from germline. The V gene is TRBV7-2, the J gene TRBJ1-4; D is undetermined. Germline V gene sequence: CDR1 SGHTA, CDR2 FQGNSA. The CDR3 length is 13 residues. The CDR3 DNA reads TGTGCCAACAGCCTCGCGGGTAATGAAAAACTGTTTTTT. Translated: CANSLAGNEKLFF.

The CDR3 spells CASRGGVLYEQYF. Here the CDR3 DNA reads TGTGCCAGCAGGGGTGGGGTGCTCTACGAGCAGTACTTC. The gene calls are TRBV6-6 and TRBJ2-7; D is uncertain. The CDR3 has 13 residues. Germline V gene sequence: CDR1 MNHNY, CDR2 SVGAGI (reference sequence). V was shortened by 6 bases and J by 3 bases, with 12 bases between the two germline ends.

The rearrangement joins TRBV6-6 to TRBJ2-7; D unclear. V was clipped by 4 bases and J by 2 bases, with 9 bases between them. The CDR3 has 13 residues. The V gene's germline CDR1 is MNHNY and CDR2 SVGAGI (reference sequence). CDR3 nucleotides: TGTGCCAGCAGTTCAAATCCTACCTACGAGCAGTACGTC. Encoded protein: CASSSNPTYEQYV.

This clonotype was detected ten times or more. V and J are TRBV6-2 or TRBV6-3 and TRBJ2-2; perhaps D is TRBD1 or TRBD2 (5 bases each). The V gene lost 0 bases and the J gene lost 7 bases, with 12 bases spanning the gap. Germline V CDR1 and CDR2: MNHEY, SVGEGT. CDR3 length: 15 residues. CDR3 in DNA: TGTGCCAGCAGTTACTCTCGACAGAGGGACGGGGAGCTGTTTTTT. Protein product: CASSYSRQRDGELFF.

A note on this clonotype: This may stem from a read error, because a much larger clone lies one nucleotide away. The chain carries TRBV6-1 and TRBJ2-7; 8 positions agree with TRBD1. The germline V gene encodes CDR1 MNHNS and CDR2 SASEGT. The CDR3 sequence is 13 residues long. This CDR3 reads CVSQGTGLYEQYF. CDR3 bases: TGTGTCAGCCAAGGGACAGGACTATACGAGCAGTACTTC.

This clonotype has more than one count but fewer than ten. This sequence joins TRBV7-9 and TRBJ2-7, with 9 bases identical to TRBD1. The germline V gene encodes CDR1 SEHNR and CDR2 FQNEAQ (reference sequence). The CDR3 runs to 15 residues. With V trimmed by 6 bases and J by 4 bases, 10 bases remained unmatched. CDR3 coding DNA: TGTGCCAGCAGGGGGTTCGGGACAGGGTTATACGAGCAGTACTTC. Translation: CASRGFGTGLYEQYF.

This clonotype came up many times. The chain recombines TRBV7-4 with TRBJ1-3; 7 bases align to TRBD1. CDR1 is SGHVT and CDR2 is SQSDAQ in the germline V gene. The CDR3 sequence is 15 residues long. J lost 3 bases, V lost 7 bases, and 9 bases had no gene match. The CDR3 DNA is TGTGCCAGCAACAGGGGAGAGGCGTGTGGAAACACCATATATTTT. It codes for CASNRGEACGNTIYF.

This clonotype has a count of ten or more. The chain links TRBV7-3 to TRBJ1-1; D is undetermined. Germline CDR1 SGHTA, CDR2 FQGTGA. The CDR3 extends over 14 amino acids. V lost 5 bases to trimming and J lost 0 bases, with 10 bases between them. CDR3 in amino acids: CASSPGPMNTEAFF. The CDR3 DNA sequence: TGTGCCAGCAGCCCAGGACCGATGAACACTGAAGCTTTCTTT.

The V call is TRBV7-2, the J call TRBJ2-5, with D tentatively TRBD2 (6 bases). Germline CDR1 SGHTA, CDR2 FQGNSA. The CDR3 contains 11 residues. Between the trimmed V and J ends, which lost 3 bases and 9 bases, there was a span of 8 bases. CDR3 sequence (DNA): TGTGCCAGCAGCTTGGGGGACTCCCAGTACTTC. Residues: CASSLGDSQYF. Full variable domain (missing parts from reference TRBV7-2 and TRBJ2-5): GAGVSQSPSNKVTEKGKDVELRCDPISGHTALYWYRQSLGQGLEFLIYFQGNSAPDKSGLPSDRFSAERTGGSVSTLTIQRTQQEDSAVYLCASSLGDSQYFGPGTRLLVL.

In its sample, this clonotype was seen a few times. The chain carries TRBV7-9 and TRBJ2-7; D is possibly TRBD1 (5 bases). V dropped 3 bases and J dropped 7 bases, with 16 bases sitting between them. Per the germline V gene, CDR1 is SEHNR and CDR2 is FQNEAQ (reference sequence). This CDR3 is 14 amino acids long. The CDR3 spells CASSFGGQGREQYF. CDR3 in DNA: TGTGCCAGCAGCTTTGGTGGCCAGGGAAGGGAGCAGTACTTC. Full variable domain (rest looked up from reference TRBV7-9 and TRBJ2-7): DTGVSQNPRHKITKRGQNVTFRCDPISEHNRLYWYRQTLGQGPEFLTYFQNEAQLEKSRLLSDRFSAERPKGSFSTLEIQRTEQGDSAMYLCASSFGGQGREQYFGPGTRLTVT.

This clonotype was seen at least ten times. The chain carries TRBV29-1 and TRBJ1-2; TRBD1 agrees at 12 bases. The CDR3 is made up of 15 amino acids. The trim removed 1 base at V and 8 bases at J, leaving 8 bases unmatched. In germline, CDR1 is SQVTM, CDR2 ANQGSEA. The CDR3 sequence: CSVEVSGTGGGGYTF. The CDR3 nucleotides are TGCAGCGTTGAAGTCTCCGGGACAGGGGGCGGAGGCTACACCTTC.

This clonotype has a count of ten or more. V usage is TRBV7-2 and J usage is TRBJ2-3; D is unresolved. V dropped 8 bases and J dropped 6 bases, with 9 bases sitting between them. Germline V gene lookup returns CDR1 SGHTA and CDR2 FQGNSA. CDR3 length: 11 residues. CDR3 coding DNA: TGTGCCAGCGGCCCCGCCGATACGCAGTATTTT. This sequence encodes CASGPADTQYF.

In regard to this clonotype: At one end the junction does not follow the germline gene, possibly because of a read error. V and J are TRBV4-1 and TRBJ1-1; no reliable D call. This CDR3 is built from 15 residues. Germline CDR1 and CDR2: MGHRA and YSYEKL. Here the CDR3 reads CASSQDGWENTEAFF. CDR3 coding DNA: TGTGCCAGCAGCCAAGATGGTTGGGAGAACACTGAAGCTTTCTTT.

V and J are TRBV12-3 or TRBV12-4 and TRBJ2-1; D is uncertain. CDR3 length: 14 residues. V lost 6 bases and J 10 bases, leaving 19 bases between the germline ends. In DNA, the CDR3 is TGTGCCAGCAGCCCCCTGGCCGGACGCGAAGAGCAGTTCTTC. The encoded protein is CASSPLAGREEQFF.

This chain joins TRBV15 and TRBJ1-1; D is possibly TRBD1 (6 bases). Germline V gives CDR1 LNHNV, CDR2 YYDKDF (reference sequence). The CDR3 sequence is 14 residues long. Trimming took off 11 bases at V and 1 base at J, with 17 bases between the two ends. CDR3 amino acids: CAARDIPSNTEAFF. CDR3 bases: TGTGCCGCCCGGGACATACCCTCGAACACTGAAGCTTTCTTT.

This rearrangement joins TRBV4-1 to TRBJ1-1, with D possibly being TRBD1 (6 bases). The germline gives CDR1 MGHRA, CDR2 YSYEKL. The CDR3 consists of 15 residues. Trimming pared 1 base from V and 0 bases from J, leaving 9 bases between. In nucleotides, the CDR3 is TGCGCCAGCAGCCAAGGGGGGGCCTTGAACACTGAAGCTTTCTTT. Its translation is CASSQGGALNTEAFF.

This clonotype was found a few times. V is TRBV20-1 and J is TRBJ1-2; 12 positions match TRBD1. This CDR3 is built from 14 residues. V lost 6 bases, J lost 5 bases, and 7 bases stayed unmatched. Germline CDR1 is DFQATT and CDR2 is SNEGSKA (reference sequence). The chain's CDR3 is CSAPGQGAVYGYTF. In DNA, the CDR3 is TGCAGTGCCCCGGGACAGGGGGCGGTTTATGGCTACACCTTC.

The V and J genes are TRBV20-1 and TRBJ1-1, with a weak D call TRBD1 (5 bases). Germline CDR1 reads DFQATT; CDR2 reads SNEGSKA (reference sequence). V gave up 0 bases and J gave up 1 base, with 15 bases separating them. The CDR3 has 16 residues. DNA of the CDR3: TGCAGTGCTAGAGATTCCCCGGGACCGACGAACACTGAAGCTTTCTTT. Its translation is CSARDSPGPTNTEAFF.